The next 22 T cell receptor beta chains were all read from a single sample in a study of neoadjuvant anti-PD-1 for oral cavity cancer (dated by TCRdb to the early 2020s). The sample's time point label, in plain terms: after neoadjuvant nivolumab, at surgical resection. The receptor library was made with the immunoSEQ multiplex PCR assay. TCRdb carries this immuneACCESS record with in-frame sequences only. Its versions omit some clonotypes, under half of them owing to an unresolved V gene in the studies checked, with the rest unexplained. The sample table shows about 14,000 clones, and roughly 70% are seen once. The ten largest clones take up roughly 2% of the sample. Specimen: PBMCs, collected after nivolumab (anti-PD-1) treatment. The receptor source for this set is a person between 40 and 79 years old with oral cavity squamous cell carcinoma.

Turning to this clone: A junction boundary mismatches the germline segment, possibly from a read error. The chain uses TRBV30 and TRBJ1-4, with 10 bases that match TRBD1. Germline assignment: CDR1 GTSNPN and CDR2 SVGIG (reference sequence). CDR3 length: 14 residues. The CDR3 loop is CARSSGQGNEKLFF. The DNA for the CDR3 is TGTGCCCGGAGTTCGGGACAGGGGAATGAAAAACTGTTTTTT.

This clone has more than one count but fewer than ten. CDR3: CASSVDPWGTEAFF. The CDR3 nucleotides are TGTGCCAGCAGCGTAGATCCCTGGGGCACTGAAGCTTTCTTT. The chain uses TRBV9 and TRBJ1-1; D is uncertain. The CDR3 loop spans 14 amino acids. V was clipped by 0 bases and J by 4 bases, with 10 bases between them. The germline gives CDR1 SGDLS, CDR2 YYNGEE.

The V and J genes are TRBV14 and TRBJ1-1, with D unclear. CDR1 is SGHDN and CDR2 is FVKESK in the germline V gene. The CDR3 is made up of 13 amino acids. V was clipped by 4 bases and J by 5 bases, with 11 bases between them. CDR3 loop: CASSPSGRTEAFF. CDR3 DNA: TGTGCCAGCAGCCCGTCGGGTCGGACTGAAGCTTTCTTT.

V and J are TRBV9 and TRBJ2-3, with 8 nucleotides matching TRBD1. J lost 6 bases, V lost 1 base, and 4 bases had no gene match. CDR3 size: 14 residues. Germline-derived CDR1 and CDR2 are SGDLS and YYNGEE. The CDR3 nucleotides read TGTGCCAGCAGCGTACGGCAGGGGGCTGATACGCAGTATTTT. Amino acid sequence: CASSVRQGADTQYF. The entire variable domain, with the rest obtained from reference TRBV9 and TRBJ2-3, is as follows: DSGVTQTPKHLITATGQRVTLRCSPRSGDLSVYWYQQSLDQGLQFLIQYYNGEERAKGNILERFSAQQFPDLHSELNLSSLELGDSALYFCASSVRQGADTQYFGPGTRLTVL.

The genes are TRBV5-1 and TRBJ2-7; possibly TRBD2 for D (6 bases). CDR3 size: 15 residues. The germline CDR1 and CDR2 sequences are SGHRS and YFSETQ. Trimming stripped 0 bases from V and 4 bases from J, with 14 bases between. The CDR3, as DNA: TGCGCCAGCAGCTTGGTCGCGGGGACCAGTTACGAGCAGTACTTC. Its translation is CASSLVAGTSYEQYF.

The CDR3 bases are TGTGCCAGCGCTAATGGACAGAGCTCCTACAATGAGCAGTTCTTC. Protein: CASANGQSSYNEQFF. This chain joins TRBV7-8 and TRBJ2-1, with D possibly matching TRBD1 (6 bases). From germline, CDR1 is SGHVS and CDR2 FQNEAQ. V was clipped by 8 bases and J by 0 bases, with 14 bases between them. The CDR3 runs to 15 residues.

In DNA, the CDR3 is TGTGCCAGCAGTGTGACAACCCTCGCATCCACAGATACGCAGTATTTT. Residues: CASSVTTLASTDTQYF. The chain carries TRBV2 and TRBJ2-3; no firm D call. Germline V gene data show CDR1 as SNHLY and CDR2 as FYNNEI. The CDR3 sequence is 16 residues long. V lost 4 bases, J lost 2 bases, and 16 bases lay in between.

This clone was picked up one time. V gene TRBV6-1 combines with J gene TRBJ1-2; D is ambiguous. The CDR3 has 13 residues. Germline V gene sequence: CDR1 MNHNS, CDR2 SASEGT. The ends were cut back, 7 bases at V and 4 bases at J, with 13 bases in the middle. The CDR3, as DNA: TGTGCCAGCACCCTATTGTCAGCCTATGGCTACACCTTC. This encodes CASTLLSAYGYTF.

CDR3 sequence: CASSPLDVRPQYF. In DNA form, the CDR3 reads TGTGCCAGCAGCCCGCTTGACGTACGACCTCAGTACTTC. This chain connects TRBV6-1 to TRBJ2-7, with D unresolved. V shed 6 bases and J shed 10 bases, with 19 bases lying between them. Germline assignment: CDR1 MNHNS and CDR2 SASEGT. CDR3 length equals 13 residues.

The gene calls are TRBV5-6 and TRBJ2-6, with 12 bases aligning to TRBD1. This CDR3 spans 17 amino acids. Germline CDR1 SGHDT, CDR2 YYEEEE. V lost 9 bases to trimming and J lost 3 bases; unmatched junction nucleotides: 10. The CDR3 loop reads CATAGTGGLFGANVLTF. CDR3 DNA: TGTGCCACAGCCGGGACAGGGGGCCTTTTTGGGGCCAACGTCCTGACTTTC. Looking up the rest from reference TRBV5-6 and TRBJ2-6 gives the full variable domain: DAGVTQSPTHLIKTRGQQVTLRCSPKSGHDTVSWYQQALGQGPQFIFQYYEEEERQRGNFPDRFSGHQFPNYSSELNVNALLLGDSALYLCATAGTGGLFGANVLTFGAGSRLTVL.

The chain links TRBV10-3 to TRBJ1-3; D is unclear. The length of the CDR3 is 14 residues. The ends were cut back, 4 bases at V and 0 bases at J, with 7 bases in the middle. Per germline, CDR1 ENHRY and CDR2 SYGVKD. The CDR3, as DNA: TGTGCCATCAGTGGGCAGAGCTCTGGAAACACCATATATTTT. This sequence encodes CAISGQSSGNTIYF.

This clone was seen only a few times. The chain joins TRBV6-1 to TRBJ2-2; D is uncertain. CDR3 length: 12 residues. Looked up from germline, CDR1 is MNHNS and CDR2 is SASEGT. The V end lost 8 bases, the J end lost 3 bases, and 7 bases lay between the germline ends. DNA for the CDR3: TGTGCCAGCTTGGGCTACACCGGGGAGCTGTTTTTT. Protein: CASLGYTGELFF.

The sample holds one count of this clone. The chain recombines TRBV6-1 with TRBJ2-1; 7 bases map to TRBD2. The V and J ends lost 3 bases and 7 bases, in that order; junction bases with no gene match: 9. Germline lookup yields CDR1 MNHNS and CDR2 SASEGT. This CDR3 is 15 amino acids long. In DNA form, the CDR3 reads TGTGCCAGCAGTGAGTTGGGAGGGCTGGGGAATGAGCAGTTCTTC. It is translated as CASSELGGLGNEQFF.

V and J are TRBV13 and TRBJ2-1; D assignment may be TRBD1 or TRBD2 (5 bases each). From germline, CDR1 is PRHDT and CDR2 FYEKMQ (reference sequence). The V end was cut by 5 bases, the J end by 8 bases, with 7 bases between. This CDR3 region has 11 residues. This CDR3 reads CASSLGDEQFF. The CDR3 DNA reads TGTGCCAGCAGCCTGGGGGATGAGCAGTTCTTC.

The rearrangement uses TRBV5-1 and TRBJ2-1; either TRBD1 or TRBD2 may fit D (6 bases each). CDR1 is SGHRS, CDR2 YFSETQ, per germline. The CDR3 length is 15 residues. The V gene lost 3 bases and the J gene lost 2 bases, with 12 bases spanning the gap. In nucleotides, the CDR3 is TGCGCCAGCAGCTCGGTACGGGGGCCCTACAATGAGCAGTTCTTC. This sequence encodes CASSSVRGPYNEQFF.

This sequence joins TRBV6-5 and TRBJ2-4; 9 bases are shared with TRBD2. V shed 1 base and J 6 bases; nucleotides not matched to a gene: 4. Germline CDR1 reads MNHEY; CDR2 reads SVGAGI. This CDR3 region has 15 residues. The CDR3 coding sequence is TGTGCCAGCAGTTACTTTCCTAGCGGGGTAAACATTCAGTACTTC. It codes for CASSYFPSGVNIQYF.

This clone was detected only a few times. The gene calls are TRBV19 and TRBJ1-4; D is undetermined. From germline, CDR1 is LNHDA and CDR2 SQIVND (reference sequence). V gave up 3 bases and J gave up 8 bases, with 16 bases separating them. This CDR3 is 15 amino acids long. CDR3 region: CASSIRQVPGEKLFF. The CDR3 nucleotides are TGTGCCAGTAGTATCAGACAAGTCCCTGGAGAAAAACTGTTTTTT.

The V gene is TRBV6-4, the J gene TRBJ1-2, with D hard to call. Trimming took off 5 bases at V and 2 bases at J, with 15 bases between the two ends. Germline V CDR1 and CDR2: MRHNA, SNTAGT. The CDR3 totals 15 residues. The CDR3 DNA reads as TGTGCCAGCAGTTTTCGCCCGGGTCCAAACTATGGCTACACCTTC. This sequence encodes CASSFRPGPNYGYTF.

The chain carries TRBV5-4 and TRBJ2-5; 9 nucleotides match TRBD1. J gave up 6 bases and V 5 bases, and 11 bases lay outside the gene matches. There are 15 residues in the CDR3. Germline assignment: CDR1 SGHNT and CDR2 YYREEE (reference sequence). The CDR3 DNA sequence: TGTGCCAGCAGTTATCCGGGACAGGGAGGGCAGACCCAGTACTTC. Translated, it gives CASSYPGQGGQTQYF. Based on the CDR3 plus reference TRBV5-4 and TRBJ2-5, the full variable domain is ETGVTQSPTHLIKTRGQQVTLRCSSQSGHNTVSWYQQALGQGPQFIFQYYREEENGRGNFPPRFSGLQFPNYSSELNVNALELDDSALYLCASSYPGQGGQTQYFGPGTRLLVL.

Only a few counts were recorded for this clone. V is TRBV7-2 and J is TRBJ1-5, with a possible D match to TRBD1 (6 bases). Trimming took 5 bases from V and 5 from J, leaving 13 bases between them. Per the germline V gene, CDR1 is SGHTA and CDR2 is FQGNSA. The CDR3 consists of 14 residues. The CDR3 here is CASSPYRDDQPQHF. CDR3 nucleotides: TGTGCCAGCAGCCCCTACAGGGACGATCAGCCCCAGCATTTT.

This clone appeared a few times. The V gene is TRBV30, the J gene TRBJ1-3, with a tentative D call TRBD1 (5 bases). The V end lost 8 bases, the J end lost 2 bases, and 13 bases lay between the germline ends. This CDR3 contains 13 residues. The germline V gene encodes CDR1 GTSNPN and CDR2 SVGIG (reference sequence). The CDR3 DNA reads as TGTGCCCAGGACACGCAGACTGGAAACACCATATATTTT. Translation gives CAQDTQTGNTIYF.

The V and J genes are TRBV6-1 and TRBJ1-5; 8 positions match TRBD1. Germline V CDR1 and CDR2: MNHNS, SASEGT. The CDR3 totals 15 residues. V shed 6 bases and J 1 base; nucleotides not matched to a gene: 5. The CDR3: CASSSGQGSNQPQHF. The CDR3 nucleotides read TGTGCCAGCAGCTCCGGACAGGGAAGCAATCAGCCCCAGCATTTT.